This entry features one T cell receptor beta chain sequence. This clone turned up a few times. The antigen this receptor binds is unknown. No much larger clonotype is one base removed from it; base qualities were not supplied. The source of the sample is a study of cytomegalovirus exposure and HLA in healthy donors (dated by TCRdb to the late 2010s). Notes on the research overall: The 500 to 700 repertoires of the first cohort and the roughly 110 validation repertoires were produced on the same platform, according to a later analysis. In addition to the first cohort of 650 to 750 subjects, a separate validation cohort of 130 or so different subjects was used. To predict cytomegalovirus infection status, the study combined high-throughput TCR immunosequencing, statistical association of individual TCRs with disease status, and machine learning. The study was designed to test whether signatures of past pathogen exposure could be identified by cataloging public T cell receptors.

The library relied on the immunoSEQ multiplex PCR assay. Under the source paper's analysis protocol: A statistical classification framework was developed to diagnose cytomegalovirus status using the catalog of TCR beta chain sequences. Here the immuneACCESS table is served through TCRdb, limited to in-frame sequences with V and J called. Missing clones are a known gap in these copies; in checked studies unresolved V genes cover under half, and the rest lacks a known reason. The V and J calls and clone size are taken from that table; D and trimming were inferred from the DNA. The sample table contains over 200,000 clones; only one count was recorded for more than 75% of them. 2% to 2.5% of the sample is in the top ten clones. Separate from the roughly 650-subject first cohort, the validation cohort of about 130 subjects was the group to which the donors belonged. Beyond this particular receptor, the publication reports: According to the authors, the approach could potentially be generalized to other disease states and immunological phenotypes. In a later analysis, TCRs clustered in the first cohort were found to also tend to co-occur in the roughly 120 validation repertoires, with 85% to 95% of cluster scores above 0. The study gave a list of roughly 150 TCR beta chains associated with cytomegalovirus. In vitro tests confirmed that a few of the cytomegalovirus-associated TCR beta chains recognize cytomegalovirus antigens. Cytomegalovirus status was reported to be diagnosed by the classifier with high specificity and sensitivity in both the original and validation cohorts. While some public TCRs were present in many individuals, most TCR sequences turned up only very rarely across donors. All 120 or so repertoires were used to score co-occurrence in the validation cohort in a later analysis, because that analysis had no HLA typing for the cohort.

V is reduced by 5 bases and J by 6 bases, leaving a spacing of 4 bases between them. The CDR3, from cysteine to phenylalanine, totals 10 residues. Just CDR3 DNA is preserved here, 30 bases in frame from base 1. CDR1 and CDR2 were assigned from the germline V gene (reference sequence) as DFQATT and SNEGSKA. This chain joins TRBV20-1 to TRBJ1-4; the D segment cannot be called with confidence. The sample comprised PBMCs. This TCR came from a woman younger than 35 in good health and CMV-seropositive. The CDR3 corresponds to CSAGYEKLFF. The nucleotide sequence reads as follows: TGCAGTGCTGGCTATGAAAAACTGTTTTTT.